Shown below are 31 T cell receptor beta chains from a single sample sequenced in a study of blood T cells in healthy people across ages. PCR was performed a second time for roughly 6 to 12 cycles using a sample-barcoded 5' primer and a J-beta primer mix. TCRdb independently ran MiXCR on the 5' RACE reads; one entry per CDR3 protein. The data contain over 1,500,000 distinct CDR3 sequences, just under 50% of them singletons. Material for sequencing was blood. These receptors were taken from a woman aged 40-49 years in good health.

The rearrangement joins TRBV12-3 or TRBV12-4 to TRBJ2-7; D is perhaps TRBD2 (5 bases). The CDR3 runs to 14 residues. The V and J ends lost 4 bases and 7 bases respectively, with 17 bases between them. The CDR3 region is CASSSTGPPGEQYF. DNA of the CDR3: TGTGCCAGCAGTTCGACTGGGCCTCCGGGGGAGCAGTACTTC.

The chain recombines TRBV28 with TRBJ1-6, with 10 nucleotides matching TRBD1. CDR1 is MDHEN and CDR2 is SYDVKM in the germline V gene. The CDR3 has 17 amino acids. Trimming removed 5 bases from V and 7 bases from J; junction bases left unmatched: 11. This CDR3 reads CASSITGTGVRNSPLHF. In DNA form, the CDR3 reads TGTGCCAGCAGTATTACCGGGACAGGGGTTAGAAATTCACCCCTCCACTTT.

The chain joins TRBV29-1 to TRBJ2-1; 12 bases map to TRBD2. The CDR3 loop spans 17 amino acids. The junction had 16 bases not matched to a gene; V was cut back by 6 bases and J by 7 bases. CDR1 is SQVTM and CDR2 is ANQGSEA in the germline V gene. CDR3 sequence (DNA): TGCAGCGTGTCAGGACTAGCGGGGAGTATACAGCGGAATGAGCAGTTCTTC. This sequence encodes CSVSGLAGSIQRNEQFF.

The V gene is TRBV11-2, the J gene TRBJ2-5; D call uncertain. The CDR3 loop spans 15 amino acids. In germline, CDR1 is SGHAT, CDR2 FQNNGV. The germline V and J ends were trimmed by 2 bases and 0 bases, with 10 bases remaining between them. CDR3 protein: CASSLRASNQETQYF. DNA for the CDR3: TGTGCCAGCAGCTTACGGGCTAGTAACCAAGAGACCCAGTACTTC.

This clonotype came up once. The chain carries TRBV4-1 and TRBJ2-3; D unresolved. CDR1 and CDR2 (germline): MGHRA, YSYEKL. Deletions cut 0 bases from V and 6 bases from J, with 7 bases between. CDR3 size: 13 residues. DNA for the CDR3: TGCGCCAGCAGCCAAGAAACAGCCGATACGCAGTATTTT. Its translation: CASSQETADTQYF.

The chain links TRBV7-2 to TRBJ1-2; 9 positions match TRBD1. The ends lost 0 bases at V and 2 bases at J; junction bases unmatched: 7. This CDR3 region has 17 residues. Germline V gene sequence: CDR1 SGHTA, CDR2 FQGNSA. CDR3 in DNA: TGTGCCAGCAGCTTAGCCCTAAGGGACAGGGCCAACTATGGCTACACCTTC. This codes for CASSLALRDRANYGYTF.

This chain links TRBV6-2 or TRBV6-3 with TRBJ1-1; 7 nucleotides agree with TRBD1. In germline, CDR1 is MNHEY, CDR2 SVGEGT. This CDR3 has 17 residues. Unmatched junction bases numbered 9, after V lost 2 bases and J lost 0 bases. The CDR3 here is CASSYTTDRVMNTEAFF. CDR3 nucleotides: TGTGCCAGCAGTTACACAACTGACAGGGTCATGAACACTGAAGCTTTCTTT.

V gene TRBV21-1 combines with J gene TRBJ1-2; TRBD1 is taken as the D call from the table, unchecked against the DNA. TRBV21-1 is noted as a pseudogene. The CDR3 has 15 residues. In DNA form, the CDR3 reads TGTGCCAGCAGCCTCATAGGGGCAGCCAACTATGGCTACACCTTC. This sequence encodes CASSLIGAANYGYTF.

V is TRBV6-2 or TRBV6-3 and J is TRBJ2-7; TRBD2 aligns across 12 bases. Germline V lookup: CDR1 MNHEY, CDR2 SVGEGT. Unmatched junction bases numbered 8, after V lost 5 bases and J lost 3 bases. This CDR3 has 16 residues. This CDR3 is CASSPRRLAGVYEQYF. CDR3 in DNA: TGTGCCAGCAGTCCCCGGCGACTAGCGGGAGTCTACGAGCAGTACTTC.

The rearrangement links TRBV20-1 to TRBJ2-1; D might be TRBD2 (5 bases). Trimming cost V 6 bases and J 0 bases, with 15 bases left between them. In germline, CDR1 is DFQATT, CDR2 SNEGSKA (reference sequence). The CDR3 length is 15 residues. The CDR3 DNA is TGCAGTGCGCCATCCCTGGAGGCCTCCTACAATGAGCAGTTCTTC. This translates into CSAPSLEASYNEQFF.

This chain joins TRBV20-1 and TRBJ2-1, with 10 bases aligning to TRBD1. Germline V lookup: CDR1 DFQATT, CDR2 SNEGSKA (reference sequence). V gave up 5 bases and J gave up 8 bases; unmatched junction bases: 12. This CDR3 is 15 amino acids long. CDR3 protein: CSAGGRDRGAYEQFF. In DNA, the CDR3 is TGCAGTGCTGGGGGCCGGGACAGGGGAGCCTATGAGCAGTTCTTC.

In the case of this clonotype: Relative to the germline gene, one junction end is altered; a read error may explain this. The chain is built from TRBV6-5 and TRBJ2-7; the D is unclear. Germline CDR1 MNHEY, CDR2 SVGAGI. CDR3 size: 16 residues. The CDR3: CAGSYSSGESAYEQYF. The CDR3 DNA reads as TGTGCCGGCAGTTACTCAAGTGGGGAATCGGCCTACGAGCAGTACTTC.

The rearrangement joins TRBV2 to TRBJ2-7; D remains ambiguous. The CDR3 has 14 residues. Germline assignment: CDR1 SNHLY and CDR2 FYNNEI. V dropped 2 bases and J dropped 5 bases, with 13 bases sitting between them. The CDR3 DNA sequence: TGTGCCAGCAGTGAATCAGGATACTACAACGAGCAGTACTTC. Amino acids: CASSESGYYNEQYF.

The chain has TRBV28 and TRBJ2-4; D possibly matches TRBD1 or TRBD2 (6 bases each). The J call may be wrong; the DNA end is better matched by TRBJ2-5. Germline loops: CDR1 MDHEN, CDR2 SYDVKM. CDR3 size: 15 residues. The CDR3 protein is CASSLVGGLIETQYF. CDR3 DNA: TGTGCCAGCAGTTTAGTGGGGGGCCTCATTGAGACCCAGTACTTC.

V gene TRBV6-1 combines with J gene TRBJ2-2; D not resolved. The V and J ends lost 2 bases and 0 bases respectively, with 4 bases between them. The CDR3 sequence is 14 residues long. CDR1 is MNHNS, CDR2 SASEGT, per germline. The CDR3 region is CASSEWSNTGELFF. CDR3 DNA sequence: TGTGCCAGCAGTGAATGGTCGAACACCGGGGAGCTGTTTTTT.

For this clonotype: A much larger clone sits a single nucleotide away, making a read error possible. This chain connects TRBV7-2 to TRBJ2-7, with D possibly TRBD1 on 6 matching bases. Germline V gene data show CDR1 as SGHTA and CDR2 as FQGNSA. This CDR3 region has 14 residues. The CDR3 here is CASSLNRVSDEQYF. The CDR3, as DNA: TGTGCCAGCAGCTTGAACAGGGTCTCCGACGAGCAGTACTTC.

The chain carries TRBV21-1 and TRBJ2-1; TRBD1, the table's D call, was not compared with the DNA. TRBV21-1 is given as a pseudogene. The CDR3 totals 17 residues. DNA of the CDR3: TGTGCCAGCAGCAGGGGAGAGATCCATGAGGGACACAATGAGCAGTTCTTC. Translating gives CASSRGEIHEGHNEQFF.

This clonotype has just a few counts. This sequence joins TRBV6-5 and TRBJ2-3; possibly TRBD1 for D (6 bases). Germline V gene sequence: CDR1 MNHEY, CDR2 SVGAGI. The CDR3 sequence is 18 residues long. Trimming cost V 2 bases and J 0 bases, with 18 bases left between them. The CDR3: CASSYRLQGTTSTDTQYF. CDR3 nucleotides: TGTGCCAGCAGTTACCGGCTCCAGGGGACAACTAGCACAGATACGCAGTATTTT.

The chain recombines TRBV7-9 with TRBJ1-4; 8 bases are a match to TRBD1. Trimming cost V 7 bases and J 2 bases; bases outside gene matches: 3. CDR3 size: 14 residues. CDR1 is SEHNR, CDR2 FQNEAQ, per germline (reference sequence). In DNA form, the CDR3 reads TGTGCCAGCAAGACAGGGGTGACTAATGAAAAACTGTTTTTT. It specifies CASKTGVTNEKLFF. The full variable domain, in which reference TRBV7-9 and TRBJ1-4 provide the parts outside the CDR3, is DTGVSQNPRHKITKRGQNVTFRCDPISEHNRLYWYRQTLGQGPEFLTYFQNEAQLEKSRLLSDRFSAERPKGSFSTLEIQRTEQGDSAMYLCASKTGVTNEKLFFGSGTQLSVL.

Here the CDR3 DNA reads TGTGCCAGCAGCTCCGCCGGACAGGGATCCCGCTCCTACAATGAGCAGTTCTTC. This translates into CASSSAGQGSRSYNEQFF. The chain is built from TRBV7-2 and TRBJ2-1, with 8 bases identical to TRBD1. The CDR3 runs 18 residues. Germline CDR1 SGHTA, CDR2 FQGNSA. V lost 4 bases and J lost 0; bases outside the gene matches: 11.

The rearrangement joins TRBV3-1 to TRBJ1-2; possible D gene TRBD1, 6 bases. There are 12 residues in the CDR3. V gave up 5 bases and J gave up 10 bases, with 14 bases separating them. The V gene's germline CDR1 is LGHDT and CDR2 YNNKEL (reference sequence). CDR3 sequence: CASSYPRGPYTF. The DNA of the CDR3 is TGTGCCAGCAGCTACCCTCGGGGGCCCTACACCTTC.

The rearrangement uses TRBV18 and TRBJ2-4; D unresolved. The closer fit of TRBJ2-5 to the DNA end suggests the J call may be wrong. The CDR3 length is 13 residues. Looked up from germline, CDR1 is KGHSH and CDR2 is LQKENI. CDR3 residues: CASSRSPFETQYF. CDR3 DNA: TGTGCCAGCTCACGGAGTCCTTTTGAGACCCAGTACTTC.

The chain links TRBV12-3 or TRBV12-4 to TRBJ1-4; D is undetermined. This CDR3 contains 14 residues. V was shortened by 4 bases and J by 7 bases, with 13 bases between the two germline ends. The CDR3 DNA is TGTGCCAGCAGTTCCGGTGGAACTGTTGAAAAACTGTTTTTT. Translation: CASSSGGTVEKLFF.

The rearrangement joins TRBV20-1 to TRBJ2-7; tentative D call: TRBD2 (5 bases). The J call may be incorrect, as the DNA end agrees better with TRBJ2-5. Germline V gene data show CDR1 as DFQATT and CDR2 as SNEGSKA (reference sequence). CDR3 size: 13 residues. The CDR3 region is CSATAPGIETQYF. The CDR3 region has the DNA TGCAGTGCTACCGCCCCGGGGATAGAGACCCAGTACTTC.

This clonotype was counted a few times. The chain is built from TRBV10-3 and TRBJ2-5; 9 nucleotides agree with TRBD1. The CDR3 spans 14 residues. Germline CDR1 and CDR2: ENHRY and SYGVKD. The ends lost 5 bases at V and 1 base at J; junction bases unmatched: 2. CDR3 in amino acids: CAISRTGVQETQYF. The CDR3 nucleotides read TGTGCCATCAGTAGGACAGGGGTCCAAGAGACCCAGTACTTC.

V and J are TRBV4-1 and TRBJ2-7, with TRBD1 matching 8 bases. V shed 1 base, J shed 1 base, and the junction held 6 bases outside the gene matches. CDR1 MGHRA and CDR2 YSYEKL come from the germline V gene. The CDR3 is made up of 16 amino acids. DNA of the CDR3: TGCGCCAGCAGCCAAGGGCCTAGGACAGGGTCCTACGAGCAGTACTTC. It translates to CASSQGPRTGSYEQYF.

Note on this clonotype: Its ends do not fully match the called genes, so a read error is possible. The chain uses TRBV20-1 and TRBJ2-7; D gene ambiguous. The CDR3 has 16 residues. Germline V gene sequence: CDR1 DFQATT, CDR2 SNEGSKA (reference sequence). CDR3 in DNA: TGTAGTGCTAGTTTGGGGTCTGGTCTTATTAGCAACGAGCAGTACTTC. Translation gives CSASLGSGLISNEQYF.

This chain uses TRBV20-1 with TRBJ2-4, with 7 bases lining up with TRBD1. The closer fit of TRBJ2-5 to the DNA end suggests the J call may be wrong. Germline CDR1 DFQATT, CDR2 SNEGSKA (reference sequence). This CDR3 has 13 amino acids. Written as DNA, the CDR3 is TGCAGTGCCCCTTTAACAGGGGAGGAGACCCAGTACTTC. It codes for CSAPLTGEETQYF.

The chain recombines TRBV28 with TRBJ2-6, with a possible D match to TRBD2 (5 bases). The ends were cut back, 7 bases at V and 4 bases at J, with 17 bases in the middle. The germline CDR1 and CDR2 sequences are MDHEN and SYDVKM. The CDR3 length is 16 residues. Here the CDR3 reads CASTLRVGSGANVLTF. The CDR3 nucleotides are TGTGCCAGCACCCTGAGGGTAGGGTCCGGGGCCAACGTCCTGACTTTC. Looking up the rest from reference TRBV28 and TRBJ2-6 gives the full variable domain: DVKVTQSSRYLVKRTGEKVFLECVQDMDHENMFWYRQDPGLGLRLIYFSYDVKMKEKGDIPEGYSVSREKKERFSLILESASTNQTSMYLCASTLRVGSGANVLTFGAGSRLTVL.

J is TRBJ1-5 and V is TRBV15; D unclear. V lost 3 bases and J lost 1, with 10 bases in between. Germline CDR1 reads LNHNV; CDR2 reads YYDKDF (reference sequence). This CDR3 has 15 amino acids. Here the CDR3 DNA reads TGTGCCACCAGCAGTCGGGGTGCGAGCAATCAGCCCCAGCATTTT. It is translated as CATSSRGASNQPQHF.

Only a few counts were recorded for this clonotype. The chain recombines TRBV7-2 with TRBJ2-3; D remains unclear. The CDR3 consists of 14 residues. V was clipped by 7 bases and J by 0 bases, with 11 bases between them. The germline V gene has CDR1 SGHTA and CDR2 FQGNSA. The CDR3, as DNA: TGTGCCAGCACCCCCCGCCCGAGCACAGATACGCAGTATTTT. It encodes CASTPRPSTDTQYF.